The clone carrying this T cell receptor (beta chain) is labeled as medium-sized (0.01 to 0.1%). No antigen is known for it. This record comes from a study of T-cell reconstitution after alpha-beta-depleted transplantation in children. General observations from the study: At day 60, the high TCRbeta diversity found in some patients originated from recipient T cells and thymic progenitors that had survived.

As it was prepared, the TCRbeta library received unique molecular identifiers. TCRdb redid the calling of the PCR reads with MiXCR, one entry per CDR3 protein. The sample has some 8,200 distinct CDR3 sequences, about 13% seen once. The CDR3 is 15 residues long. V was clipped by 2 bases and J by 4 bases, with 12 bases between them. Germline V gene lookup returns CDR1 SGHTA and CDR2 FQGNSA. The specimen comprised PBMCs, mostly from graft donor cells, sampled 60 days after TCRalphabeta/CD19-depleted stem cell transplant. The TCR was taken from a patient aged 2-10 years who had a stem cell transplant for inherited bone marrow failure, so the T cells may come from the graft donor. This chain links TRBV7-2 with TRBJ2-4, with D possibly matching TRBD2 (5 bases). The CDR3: CASSLIGMTKNIQYF. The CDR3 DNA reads TGTGCCAGCAGCTTAATCGGGATGACTAAAAACATTCAGTACTTC.